This is a list of T cell receptor beta chains from one sample in a study of identical twins. TCRdb re-called the 5' RACE reads with MiXCR, one entry per CDR3 protein. The data contain hundreds of thousands of distinct CDR3 sequences, 21% of them singletons. The sample also formed part of further work on T cells expressing NK-cell markers.

Sequencing input: PBMCs. The receptors derive from a woman under 30 in good health. Both conserved end residues are part of each CDR3. Fields, in order: clone size, V gene, J gene, D gene, CDR3 DNA, CDR3 protein. D genes are given only for firm matches. Part of the rows lack a size; the others show once, few, many or a class for expanded clones.

abundance: NA
v_gene: TRBV29-1
j_gene: TRBJ2-1
d_gene: TRBD2
CDR3nt: TGCAGCGCCGAAGGGACTAGCGGGGGGCCTGCCTACAATGAGCAGTTCTTC
CDR3aa: CSAEGTSGGPAYNEQFF

abundance: many
v_gene: TRBV6-5
j_gene: TRBJ1-3
d_gene: NA
CDR3nt: TGTGCCAGCAGTTACCAATCGGGAAACACCATATATTTT
CDR3aa: CASSYQSGNTIYF

abundance: NA
v_gene: TRBV6-1
j_gene: TRBJ2-1
d_gene: NA
CDR3nt: TGTGCCAGCACCTCAGGGAGGCTCGACAATGAGCAGTTCTTC
CDR3aa: CASTSGRLDNEQFF

abundance: NA
v_gene: TRBV6-1
j_gene: TRBJ2-7
d_gene: TRBD1
CDR3nt: TGTGCCAGCAGTGGTGGGGACAGCCACGCCGAGCAGTACTTC
CDR3aa: CASSGGDSHAEQYF

abundance: NA
v_gene: TRBV20-1
j_gene: TRBJ2-7
d_gene: NA
CDR3nt: TGCAGTGCTAGAGCCCCACCGACCTACGAGCAGTACTTC
CDR3aa: CSARAPPTYEQYF

abundance: few
v_gene: TRBV7-9
j_gene: TRBJ1-1
d_gene: NA
CDR3nt: TGTGCCAGCAGCTTTTTAGGTACTGGAGCTTTCTTT
CDR3aa: CASSFLGTGAFF

abundance: NA
v_gene: TRBV12-3/TRBV12-4
j_gene: TRBJ2-6
d_gene: NA
CDR3nt: TGTGCCAGCAGCCACGGGGACATTTGGGCCAACGTCCTGACTTTC
CDR3aa: CASSHGDIWANVLTF

abundance: NA
v_gene: TRBV7-6
j_gene: TRBJ2-1
d_gene: TRBD2
CDR3nt: TGTGCCAGCAGCTTTCGTCTAGCGGGAGGGGGCTCCTACAATGAGCAGTTCTTC
CDR3aa: CASSFRLAGGGSYNEQFF

abundance: NA
v_gene: TRBV6-2/TRBV6-3
j_gene: TRBJ2-1
d_gene: NA
CDR3nt: TGTGCCAGCAGTTACTCTTGGGGGTCCTCCTACAATGAGCAGTTCTTC
CDR3aa: CASSYSWGSSYNEQFF

abundance: NA
v_gene: TRBV20-1
j_gene: TRBJ2-1
d_gene: NA
CDR3nt: TGCAGTGCCACCCAGGTTGGGGGCATCGGGTACAATGAGCAGTTCTTC
CDR3aa: CSATQVGGIGYNEQFF

abundance: once
v_gene: TRBV7-6
j_gene: TRBJ2-2
d_gene: NA
CDR3nt: TGTGCCAGCAGCCCCTCGACCAGGGAGCTGTTTTTT
CDR3aa: CASSPSTRELFF

abundance: NA
v_gene: TRBV9
j_gene: TRBJ2-3
d_gene: NA
CDR3nt: TGTGCCAGCAGCCCCCGGGCGGACAGAGGGGTACGGACGCAGTATTTT
CDR3aa: CASSPRADRGVRTQYF

abundance: few
v_gene: TRBV10-3
j_gene: TRBJ1-2
d_gene: TRBD1
CDR3nt: TGTGCCATCAACTCGGCCCGGGACAGGGGGCTTGGTTCCTATGGCTACACCTTC
CDR3aa: CAINSARDRGLGSYGYTF

abundance: NA
v_gene: TRBV12-5
j_gene: TRBJ1-1
d_gene: NA
CDR3nt: TGTGCTAGTGGTTTGCGGGGGCGAGGGAGGACTGAAGCTTTCTTT
CDR3aa: CASGLRGRGRTEAFF

abundance: few
v_gene: TRBV20-1
j_gene: TRBJ1-1
d_gene: TRBD1
CDR3nt: TGCAGTGCTAGAGCAGGGGACAGGAAGAACACTGAAGCTTTCTTT
CDR3aa: CSARAGDRKNTEAFF

abundance: NA
v_gene: TRBV20-1
j_gene: TRBJ2-5
d_gene: NA
CDR3nt: TGCAGTGCTAGTCCCCAAGCGGGAGAGACCCAGTACTTC
CDR3aa: CSASPQAGETQYF

abundance: NA
v_gene: TRBV25-1
j_gene: TRBJ2-1
d_gene: TRBD2
CDR3nt: TGTGCCAGCAGTGCCCCCGTACTAGCGGAAGTCAATGAGCAGTTCTTC
CDR3aa: CASSAPVLAEVNEQFF

abundance: NA
v_gene: TRBV5-1
j_gene: TRBJ2-3
d_gene: NA
CDR3nt: TGCGCCAGCTCCCGGGGCAATGCAGGGTCTAGCACAGATACGCAGTATTTT
CDR3aa: CASSRGNAGSSTDTQYF

abundance: NA
v_gene: TRBV6-1
j_gene: TRBJ2-1
d_gene: TRBD2
CDR3nt: TGTGCCACACGGACTAGCGGGAGAAGTGAGCAGTTCTTC
CDR3aa: CATRTSGRSEQFF

abundance: NA
v_gene: TRBV15
j_gene: TRBJ2-7
d_gene: NA
CDR3nt: TGTGCCACCAGCAGAGAGGGGAATTACGAGCAGTACTTC
CDR3aa: CATSREGNYEQYF

abundance: NA
v_gene: TRBV29-1
j_gene: TRBJ2-5
d_gene: TRBD2
CDR3nt: TGCAGCGTCCTCGGACTAGCGGGGGGTGTTTGGGAGACCCAGTACTTC
CDR3aa: CSVLGLAGGVWETQYF

abundance: NA
v_gene: TRBV6-5
j_gene: TRBJ1-5
d_gene: NA
CDR3nt: TGTGCCAGCAGTTACGGTCCCCGAGATAGCAATCAGCCCCAGCATTTT
CDR3aa: CASSYGPRDSNQPQHF

abundance: many
v_gene: TRBV5-1
j_gene: TRBJ2-1
d_gene: TRBD2
CDR3nt: TGCGCCAGCAGCTTGGCTGCGGGAGGGCGAAATGAGCAGTTCTTC
CDR3aa: CASSLAAGGRNEQFF

abundance: NA
v_gene: TRBV20-1
j_gene: TRBJ2-1
d_gene: NA
CDR3nt: TGCAGTGCAACCAGGGCGAATGAGCAGTTCTTC
CDR3aa: CSATRANEQFF

abundance: NA
v_gene: TRBV12-3/TRBV12-4
j_gene: TRBJ2-1
d_gene: TRBD1
CDR3nt: TGTGCCAGCAACTGGGGACAGGCGTTAATCGGGCAGTTCTTC
CDR3aa: CASNWGQALIGQFF

abundance: NA
v_gene: TRBV6-5
j_gene: TRBJ2-7
d_gene: TRBD1
CDR3nt: TGTGCCAGCAGTTACAACCTCCCGACAGGGGATTTCCCCTACGAGCAGTACTTC
CDR3aa: CASSYNLPTGDFPYEQYF

abundance: NA
v_gene: TRBV20-1
j_gene: TRBJ2-5
d_gene: NA
CDR3nt: TGCAGTGCCGGACTGGGACAAGAGACCCAGTACTTC
CDR3aa: CSAGLGQETQYF

abundance: many
v_gene: TRBV7-9
j_gene: TRBJ2-7
d_gene: TRBD1
CDR3nt: TGTGCCAGCAGCTCGACAGGGGGCCACGAGCAGTACTTC
CDR3aa: CASSSTGGHEQYF

abundance: NA
v_gene: TRBV6-6
j_gene: TRBJ2-3
d_gene: NA
CDR3nt: TGTGCCAGCAGTAGCGAGTATGCGCAGTATTTT
CDR3aa: CASSSEYAQYF

abundance: NA
v_gene: TRBV7-8
j_gene: TRBJ1-5
d_gene: NA
CDR3nt: TGTGCCAGCAGCCCCGCCGTATATCAGCCCCAGCATTTT
CDR3aa: CASSPAVYQPQHF

abundance: few
v_gene: TRBV12-5
j_gene: TRBJ2-2
d_gene: NA
CDR3nt: TGTGCTAGTCTCGGGCTAGTGGCCGGGGAGCTGTTTTTT
CDR3aa: CASLGLVAGELFF

abundance: few
v_gene: TRBV7-2
j_gene: TRBJ2-1
d_gene: NA
CDR3nt: TGTGCCAGCACTGTAGACAATGAGCAGTTCTTC
CDR3aa: CASTVDNEQFF

abundance: few
v_gene: TRBV4-2
j_gene: TRBJ1-1
d_gene: TRBD1
CDR3nt: TGTGCCAGCAGTCGTGGACAGGATGAAGCTTTCTTT
CDR3aa: CASSRGQDEAFF

abundance: medium-sized
v_gene: TRBV5-1
j_gene: TRBJ2-7
d_gene: TRBD2
CDR3nt: TGCGCCAGCAGCTTGGATAGCGGGGGGGCCTACGAGCAGTACTTC
CDR3aa: CASSLDSGGAYEQYF

abundance: NA
v_gene: TRBV7-9
j_gene: TRBJ2-7
d_gene: TRBD1
CDR3nt: TGTGCCAGCAGCCCCCCCACAGGGGGTTCCTACGAGCAGTACTTC
CDR3aa: CASSPPTGGSYEQYF

abundance: NA
v_gene: TRBV20-1
j_gene: TRBJ2-1
d_gene: NA
CDR3nt: TGCAGTGCTAGAGATGGCAGCCCTGAGCAGTTCTTC
CDR3aa: CSARDGSPEQFF

abundance: few
v_gene: TRBV15
j_gene: TRBJ2-3
d_gene: NA
CDR3nt: TGTGCCACCAGCTATCTTCGGGATACGCAGTATTTT
CDR3aa: CATSYLRDTQYF

abundance: NA
v_gene: TRBV7-2
j_gene: TRBJ1-5
d_gene: NA
CDR3nt: TGTGCCAGCAGTAATGGGCAGGGTCAGCCCCAGCATTTT
CDR3aa: CASSNGQGQPQHF

abundance: NA
v_gene: TRBV20-1
j_gene: TRBJ2-1
d_gene: TRBD2
CDR3nt: TGCAGTGCCAGCGACCTAGCGGGAGGGCGTTACAATGAGCAGTTCTTC
CDR3aa: CSASDLAGGRYNEQFF

abundance: NA
v_gene: TRBV10-3
j_gene: TRBJ1-6
d_gene: TRBD1
CDR3nt: TGTGCCATCAGTAAAACGACAGGGTATTCACCCCTCCACTTT
CDR3aa: CAISKTTGYSPLHF

abundance: NA
v_gene: TRBV20-1
j_gene: TRBJ2-7
d_gene: TRBD2
CDR3nt: TGCAGTGCTAGAGACCCTGCGACTAGCGGGAGCTCCTACGAGCAGTACTTC
CDR3aa: CSARDPATSGSSYEQYF

abundance: NA
v_gene: TRBV6-2/TRBV6-3
j_gene: TRBJ2-7
d_gene: NA
CDR3nt: TGTGCCAGCAGTTTCGCGGGCAACGAGGAGCAGTACTTC
CDR3aa: CASSFAGNEEQYF

abundance: NA
v_gene: TRBV25-1
j_gene: TRBJ1-1
d_gene: NA
CDR3nt: TGTGCCAGCAGCCGAGGGGGGTTCACTGAAGCTTTCTTT
CDR3aa: CASSRGGFTEAFF

abundance: NA
v_gene: TRBV20-1
j_gene: TRBJ2-1
d_gene: TRBD2
CDR3nt: TGCAGCGGTGCGGGAGCCTCGTACGATGAGCAGTTCTTC
CDR3aa: CSGAGASYDEQFF

abundance: few
v_gene: TRBV20-1
j_gene: TRBJ2-7
d_gene: TRBD2
CDR3nt: TGCAGTGCTAGTAGGGGCGGGGGGCCCGCTTACTTC
CDR3aa: CSASRGGGPAYF

abundance: once
v_gene: TRBV5-1
j_gene: TRBJ2-1
d_gene: TRBD2
CDR3nt: TGCGCCAGCAGCTCCGTCTGGAGCGGGAGGCACAATGAGCAGTTCTTC
CDR3aa: CASSSVWSGRHNEQFF

abundance: NA
v_gene: TRBV12-3/TRBV12-4
j_gene: TRBJ2-2
d_gene: TRBD2
CDR3nt: TGTGCCATCAGTTTAAGACTAGCGGGGGGCCCTAACACCGGGGAGCTGTTTTTT
CDR3aa: CAISLRLAGGPNTGELFF

abundance: many
v_gene: TRBV6-5
j_gene: TRBJ1-1
d_gene: TRBD1
CDR3nt: TGTGCCAGCAGTTACCGAAGGGCTTCAGGGGGCACTGAAGCTTTCTTT
CDR3aa: CASSYRRASGGTEAFF

abundance: NA
v_gene: TRBV7-9
j_gene: TRBJ2-3
d_gene: NA
CDR3nt: TGTGCCAGCAGCTTGAACCGCGAGGATACGCAGTATTTT
CDR3aa: CASSLNREDTQYF

abundance: NA
v_gene: TRBV5-5
j_gene: TRBJ1-1
d_gene: NA
CDR3nt: TGTGCCAGCAGCGCGGAGTGGGCTGAAGCTTTCTTT
CDR3aa: CASSAEWAEAFF

abundance: few
v_gene: TRBV3-1
j_gene: TRBJ2-1
d_gene: NA
CDR3nt: TGTGCCAGCAGCCAAGGGATGGCTAGAAATGAGCAGTTCTTC
CDR3aa: CASSQGMARNEQFF

abundance: many
v_gene: TRBV12-3/TRBV12-4
j_gene: TRBJ1-1
d_gene: TRBD1
CDR3nt: TGTGCCAGCAGGGGACAGGGCTGGAGCACTGAAGCTTTCTTT
CDR3aa: CASRGQGWSTEAFF

abundance: few
v_gene: TRBV20-1
j_gene: TRBJ2-7
d_gene: TRBD2
CDR3nt: TGCAGTGCTCGTCGGCGGGAGGATTCCGAGCAGTACTTC
CDR3aa: CSARRREDSEQYF

abundance: NA
v_gene: TRBV5-1
j_gene: TRBJ2-2
d_gene: NA
CDR3nt: TGCGCCAGCAGGGGCGGCGGGACTTCGTTCACCGGGGAGCTGTTTTTT
CDR3aa: CASRGGGTSFTGELFF

abundance: few
v_gene: TRBV3-1
j_gene: TRBJ2-2
d_gene: TRBD2
CDR3nt: TGTGCCAGCAGCCAAGTTCAGAAGCGGGGGGACGGGGAGCTGTTTTTT
CDR3aa: CASSQVQKRGDGELFF

abundance: NA
v_gene: TRBV6-5
j_gene: TRBJ2-5
d_gene: TRBD1
CDR3nt: TGTGCCAGCAGTTCGACAGGGGGCGTTCGAGAGACCCAGTACTTC
CDR3aa: CASSSTGGVRETQYF

abundance: NA
v_gene: TRBV20-1
j_gene: TRBJ2-3
d_gene: TRBD1
CDR3nt: TGCAGTGCTAGAGATCCAGGCTGGCAGGGGGCGTCAGATACGCAGTATTTT
CDR3aa: CSARDPGWQGASDTQYF